These T cell receptor beta chains were read from a single sample in a study of blood T cell repertoires in COVID-19. The protocol was immunoSEQ multiplex PCR, while the TCRdb copy is restricted to in-frame clones and leaves out a portion. The profile shows 200,000 to 250,000 clones, approximately 80% of them singletons. The sample comprised PBMCs or T cells enriched from blood (not recorded which). These TCRs come from a man aged 55 to 69 who had recovered from COVID-19. Each CDR3 is given with its conserved first and last residue. The D gene is left open where the match is weak. Size tells how often a clone was seen (once, few, many) or the class of an expanded clone, and some rows leave it out.

j_call cdr3_length v_call d_call clone_size cdr3_nt cdr3_aa
TRBJ1-2 13 TRBV29-1 TRBD1 NA TGCAGCGTTGAAGAGGACAGGGCCTATGGCTACACCTTC CSVEEDRAYGYTF
TRBJ1-2 16 TRBV4-2 TRBD1 NA TGTGCCAGCAGCCAAGAAAAGGGGTCAGGGGGCTATGGCTACACCTTC CASSQEKGSGGYGYTF
TRBJ1-2 17 TRBV5-8 TRBD1 NA TGTGCCAGCAGCTTGGAGCGGGACAGGGGGTCACGTTGGGGCTACACCTTC CASSLERDRGSRWGYTF
TRBJ2-7 14 TRBV5-1 NA few TGCGCCAGCAGCCATAAGACAGCCTCCTACGAGCAGTACTTC CASSHKTASYEQYF
TRBJ2-3 16 TRBV5-1 TRBD2 once TGCGCCAGCAGCTTGGGCAGCGGGGGGATCACAGATACGCAGTATTTT CASSLGSGGITDTQYF
TRBJ2-6 15 TRBV19 NA NA TGTGCCAGTAGTATTAACAGTGTCGGGGCCAACGTCCTGACTTTC CASSINSVGANVLTF
TRBJ2-1 17 TRBV9 TRBD2 NA TGTGCCAGCAGCGTAGCGCCTAGCGGGGGGGCCGGGAATGAGCAGTTCTTC CASSVAPSGGAGNEQFF
TRBJ1-5 14 TRBV19 NA NA TGTGCCAGTAGTAATCAGGGGAGCCAGGGCCCCCAGCATTTT CASSNQGSQGPQHF
TRBJ1-2 13 TRBV7-8 TRBD1 NA TGTGCCAGCAGCTTAAAACAGGGGTACGGCTACACCTTC CASSLKQGYGYTF
TRBJ2-1 12 TRBV7-2 NA NA TGTGCCAGCAGCTTTCAGGGATCTGAGCAGTTCTTC CASSFQGSEQFF
TRBJ1-5 15 TRBV7-9 TRBD1 NA TGTGCCAGCAGCTTAGCTACAGGGGGCAATCAGCCCCAGCATTTT CASSLATGGNQPQHF
TRBJ2-2 14 TRBV5-5 NA NA TGTGCCAGCAGCTTTCTGTCGAACACCGGGGAGCTGTTTTTT CASSFLSNTGELFF
TRBJ2-7 15 TRBV6-5 TRBD1 NA TGTGCCAGCAGTTACTCGGTCCTAAGGGGGCACGAGCAGTACTTC CASSYSVLRGHEQYF
TRBJ1-2 14 TRBV5-6 NA NA TGTGCCAGCAGCGCTTGGACAGAGAACTATGGCTACACCTTC CASSAWTENYGYTF
TRBJ1-2 12 TRBV12-3/TRBV12-4 TRBD1 NA TGTGCCAGCAGTTTACAGGGGGAGGGCTACACCTTC CASSLQGEGYTF
TRBJ1-2 14 TRBV7-2 NA few TGTGCCAGCAGCCATACAGGGTTTGACTATGGCTACACCTTC CASSHTGFDYGYTF
TRBJ2-5 15 TRBV19 TRBD2 NA TGTGCCAGTAGCCGGGGACTAGCGGGGCAAGAGACCCAGTACTTC CASSRGLAGQETQYF
TRBJ1-1 14 TRBV19 NA once TGTGCCAGTAGTATCGCAGGGCAGAACACTGAAGCTTTCTTT CASSIAGQNTEAFF
TRBJ1-3 14 TRBV11-2 TRBD1 NA TGTGCCAGCAGCCCGACAGGGGCTGGAAACACCATATATTTT CASSPTGAGNTIYF
TRBJ2-1 16 TRBV15 TRBD2 NA TGTGCCACCAGCTCAACGACTAGCGGGGTCTACAATGAGCAGTTCTTC CATSSTTSGVYNEQFF
TRBJ1-1 14 TRBV7-2 NA NA TGTGCCAGCAGCCTATCGGGACAGAACACTGAAGCTTTCTTT CASSLSGQNTEAFF
TRBJ2-1 17 TRBV18 TRBD2 NA TGTGCCAGCTCACCAAAGACTAGCGGGGACTCCTACAATGAGCAGTTCTTC CASSPKTSGDSYNEQFF
TRBJ1-2 17 TRBV4-3 NA NA TGCGCCAGCAGCCAAGATAAGGTGCGGAGACGACCTTATGGCTACACCTTC CASSQDKVRRRPYGYTF
TRBJ2-3 15 TRBV19 TRBD1 NA TGTGCCAGTAGTACAGGGGGCCTCAGCACAGATACGCAGTATTTT CASSTGGLSTDTQYF
TRBJ1-2 13 TRBV5-1 NA NA TGCGCCAGCAGCTTGGGGGCAGGGGATGGCTACACCTTC CASSLGAGDGYTF
TRBJ1-1 16 TRBV5-5 TRBD1 NA TGTGCCAGCAGCTTGGGGACAGGGGGACGGAACACTGAAGCTTTCTTT CASSLGTGGRNTEAFF
TRBJ2-1 17 TRBV18 NA NA TGTGCCAGCTCACCACCATTTTCCGCGGGGACCTACAATGAGCAGTTCTTC CASSPPFSAGTYNEQFF
TRBJ1-1 13 TRBV27 TRBD1 NA TGTGCCAGCAAGGAGGGGGCTAGTACTGAAGCTTTCTTT CASKEGASTEAFF
TRBJ1-2 15 TRBV4-2 TRBD1 NA TGTGCCAGCGCTTTCTCCGGGACAGAAAACTATGGCTACACCTTC CASAFSGTENYGYTF
TRBJ1-5 16 TRBV6-1 NA NA TGTGCCAGCAGTGAAACCCGTGGCAGGCCCGCGAAGCCCCAGCATTTT CASSETRGRPAKPQHF
TRBJ1-5 16 TRBV5-8 TRBD1 NA TGTGCCAGCAGCCCTAGGACAGGGTATAGCAATCAGCCCCAGCATTTT CASSPRTGYSNQPQHF
TRBJ2-3 19 TRBV15 TRBD2 NA TGTGCCACCAGCAGAGATGCGGTTGTGAGCGGGGGGGCCACAGATACGCAGTATTTT CATSRDAVVSGGATDTQYF
TRBJ2-1 15 TRBV7-7 NA NA TGTGCTAGCAGCTTAGGGGGGGGAACCTACAATGAGCAGTTCTTC CASSLGGGTYNEQFF
TRBJ1-2 16 TRBV7-2 NA NA TGTGCCAGCAGCTTAGAGGGGTTCAGGCCCATCTATGGCTACACCTTC CASSLEGFRPIYGYTF
TRBJ1-2 13 TRBV12-3/TRBV12-4 NA once TGTGCCAGCAGTTTGAACAGGAACTATGGCTACACCTTC CASSLNRNYGYTF
TRBJ2-3 13 TRBV12-3/TRBV12-4 NA NA TGTGCCAGCAGTCTTTCTCGGGCAGATACGCAGTATTTT CASSLSRADTQYF
TRBJ2-1 21 TRBV12-2 NA NA TGTGCAAGTCGCTTTCAACCCGCGTCTAGCGGGGGGTGGGCGTCCTACAATGAGCAGTTCTTC CASRFQPASSGGWASYNEQFF
TRBJ1-2 13 TRBV29-1 TRBD1 NA TGCAGCGGGTCGGACAGGGTGGACTATGGCTACACCTTC CSGSDRVDYGYTF
TRBJ2-5 14 TRBV25-1 TRBD1 NA TGTGCCAGCAGTGAAGGACAGGTACGAGAGACCCAGTACTTC CASSEGQVRETQYF
TRBJ1-4 14 TRBV5-1 TRBD1 NA TGCGCCAGCAGGAGGGGGACAGACAATGAAAAACTGTTTTTT CASRRGTDNEKLFF
TRBJ1-2 13 TRBV12-3/TRBV12-4 NA few TGTGCCAGCAGCACAGACATGTCCTATGGCTACACCTTC CASSTDMSYGYTF
TRBJ2-3 14 TRBV6-5 TRBD2 NA TGTGCCAGCAGTACGGGCGGGGGGGCGGATACGCAGTATTTT CASSTGGGADTQYF
TRBJ2-6 18 TRBV5-1 NA NA TGCGCCAGCAGCTCCCGAGGTCCCACCTCCCCTGGGGCCAACGTCCTGACTTTC CASSSRGPTSPGANVLTF
TRBJ2-7 13 TRBV7-9 NA NA TGTGCCAGCAGCTTAGTCAACTCCTACGAGCAGTACTTC CASSLVNSYEQYF
TRBJ2-3 17 TRBV11-3 TRBD2 NA TGTGCCAGCAGCTTTGGAGCGCGGGGGTCGGGCACAGATACGCAGTATTTT CASSFGARGSGTDTQYF
TRBJ2-3 15 TRBV5-1 TRBD2 NA TGCGCCAGCAGATCTAGCGGGGGGTCCACAGATACGCAGTATTTT CASRSSGGSTDTQYF
TRBJ2-7 15 TRBV7-6 TRBD1 NA TGTGCCAGCAGCCCCTCCGGGGACAGGCCCTACGAGCAGTACTTC CASSPSGDRPYEQYF
TRBJ1-2 16 TRBV4-1 TRBD1 NA TGCGCCAGCAGCCAAGTGGACGACAGGGTGGCCTATGGCTACACCTTC CASSQVDDRVAYGYTF
TRBJ2-2 15 TRBV2 NA once TGTGCCAGCAGTGAAGACGGGGGAGACACCGGGGAGCTGTTTTTT CASSEDGGDTGELFF
TRBJ2-2 16 TRBV2 TRBD1 NA TGTGCCAGCAGTCAGGACAGGGTACCGAACACCGGGGAGCTGTTTTTT CASSQDRVPNTGELFF
TRBJ1-1 15 TRBV10-3 TRBD1 NA TGTGCCATCAGTGAGTCAGGACAGGGGAGGACTGAAGCTTTCTTT CAISESGQGRTEAFF